The next 12 T cell receptor beta chains were all read from a single sample in a study of spatial heterogeneity in lung cancer. Time point in this sample: sample taken at primary tumor resection. Without sorting, whole RNA was sequenced from tumor, nontumor lung or frozen PBMC. TCRdb re-analysed the 5' RACE reads in MiXCR, keeping a single row per CDR3 protein. Of about 92,000 distinct CDR3 sequences in the sample, 9.5% to 15% were seen once. The material sequenced was PBMCs, taken at surgery. The source is a male donor with early-stage non-small cell lung cancer.

This clonotype was recorded at least ten times. In DNA, the CDR3 is TGTGCCAGCAGCACTCTGACAGCCCAAGAGACCCAGTACTTC. Encoded protein: CASSTLTAQETQYF. The chain has TRBV5-5 and TRBJ2-5, with D perhaps matching TRBD1 (5 bases). CDR1 and CDR2 (germline): SGHKS, YYEKEE (reference sequence). Trimming pared 4 bases from V and 1 base from J, leaving 11 bases between. CDR3 size: 14 residues.

In this sample, this clonotype turned up a few times. The chain couples TRBV29-1 to TRBJ2-1; the match to TRBD2 covers 8 bases. V gave up 7 bases and J gave up 8 bases; unmatched junction bases: 10. The CDR3 contains 13 residues. Germline values: CDR1 SQVTM, CDR2 ANQGSEA. This chain's CDR3 is CSGGGLGFDEQFF. The CDR3 bases are TGCAGCGGGGGGGGACTAGGCTTCGATGAGCAGTTCTTC.

J is TRBJ2-1 and V is TRBV4-1, with unresolved D. Trimming left V 0 bases short and J 9 bases short, with 9 bases between. The CDR3 is 13 amino acids. Germline assignment: CDR1 MGHRA and CDR2 YSYEKL. Here the CDR3 DNA reads TGCGCCAGCAGCCAAGATTTCAAGGGTGAGCAGTTCTTC. Translated, it gives CASSQDFKGEQFF.

The chain has TRBV5-1 and TRBJ2-1; TRBD2 matches at 10 bases. This CDR3 region has 16 residues. Germline lookup yields CDR1 SGHRS and CDR2 YFSETQ. J was trimmed by 4 bases and V by 2 bases; bases with no gene match: 6. The CDR3 bases are TGCGCCAGCAGCTTACAGCGGGAGGGCACTTACAATGAGCAGTTCTTC. As protein: CASSLQREGTYNEQFF.

A few counts support this clonotype. The genes are TRBV4-3 and TRBJ1-2; D gene ambiguous. The germline CDR1 and CDR2 sequences are LGHNA and YSLEER. V was cut by 0 bases and J by 4 bases, with 12 bases left in between. This CDR3 has 15 amino acids. The CDR3 coding sequence is TGCGCCAGCAGCCAAGATTCCGCGTGGAGCTATGGCTACACCTTC. This encodes CASSQDSAWSYGYTF.

The V gene is TRBV10-2, the J gene TRBJ2-2; D is perhaps TRBD1 or TRBD2 (6 bases each). The CDR3 has 14 amino acids. CDR1 and CDR2 from the germline V gene are WSHSY and SAAADI. V lost 4 bases and J lost 5, with 11 bases in between. Here the CDR3 DNA reads TGCGCCAGCAGTGGAGGGGGGCAGACCGGGGAGCTGTTTTTT. This translates into CASSGGGQTGELFF.

The chain carries TRBV7-9 and TRBJ2-7; TRBD1 or TRBD2 may be the D gene (5 bases each). Germline CDR1 is SEHNR and CDR2 is FQNEAQ (reference sequence). V lost 6 bases to trimming and J lost 5 bases, with 14 bases between them. CDR3 length: 13 residues. The CDR3 nucleotides are TGTGCCAGCAGGAGTCTCGGGGCCAACGAGCAGTACTTC. Amino acids: CASRSLGANEQYF.

This clonotype has a handful of counts. The chain is built from TRBV11-2 and TRBJ2-7, with a weak D call TRBD1 (5 bases). CDR1 SGHAT and CDR2 FQNNGV come from the germline V gene. The germline V and J ends were trimmed by 6 bases and 6 bases, with 12 bases remaining between them. The CDR3 loop spans 12 amino acids. DNA of the CDR3: TGTGCCAGCAGTGTTACAGGCTCCGAGCAGTACTTC. This sequence encodes CASSVTGSEQYF.

This clonotype has more than one count but fewer than ten. The chain joins TRBV28 to TRBJ2-7; D call uncertain. In germline, CDR1 is MDHEN, CDR2 SYDVKM. The CDR3 length is 12 residues. V dropped 5 bases and J dropped 3 bases, with 8 bases sitting between them. For the CDR3, the DNA is TGTGCCAGCAGTGGAGTCGGCTACGAGCAGTACTTC. It is translated as CASSGVGYEQYF.

This clonotype was seen more than once but under ten times. The chain combines TRBV12-3 or TRBV12-4 with TRBJ2-5; either TRBD1 or TRBD2 may supply D (6 bases each). CDR3 length: 14 residues. Trimming shortened V by 4 bases and J by 5 bases, and 14 bases separated the two germline ends. The CDR3 loop reads CASSYRGVKETQYF. The CDR3 nucleotides are TGTGCCAGCAGTTATAGGGGGGTCAAGGAGACCCAGTACTTC.

Only a few counts were recorded for this clonotype. V is TRBV6-1 and J is TRBJ2-3, with D possibly TRBD2 on 6 matching bases. This CDR3 is built from 14 residues. Between the trimmed V and J ends, which lost 3 bases and 0 bases, there was a span of 7 bases. Germline-derived CDR1 and CDR2 are MNHNS and SASEGT. Here the CDR3 DNA reads TGTGCCAGCAGTGAGGCGGGGAGCACAGATACGCAGTATTTT. As protein: CASSEAGSTDTQYF.

This clonotype was detected a few times. The J gene is TRBJ1-1, the V gene TRBV20-1; 9 bases are shared with TRBD1. This CDR3 spans 13 amino acids. V trimming: 8 bases; J trimming: 5 bases; junction bases outside the gene matches: 9. Germline assignment: CDR1 DFQATT and CDR2 SNEGSKA (reference sequence). DNA for the CDR3: TGCAGTTCCGTGGGACAGGGTATTACTGAAGCTTTCTTT. Protein product: CSSVGQGITEAFF.